Each of the 17 T cell receptor beta chains below was sequenced from the same sample in a study of beta chain features in type 1 diabetes. Expressed TCRB transcripts got sequenced, as all isolated RNA was reverse transcribed. TCRdb's table, derived via immunoSEQ multiplex PCR, lists solely in-frame clones and lacks some. Among roughly 450,000 clones listed, about 10% were seen once. Sequencing was done on a sample of naive CD4+ T cells from blood. The receptors shown here come from a woman aged 18-29 years in good health.

This clone was recorded a few times. The genes are TRBV7-9 and TRBJ1-1; D not resolved. From germline, CDR1 is SEHNR and CDR2 FQNEAQ (reference sequence). The CDR3 is 13 amino acids. V lost 5 bases and J lost 5, with 12 bases in between. DNA of the CDR3: TGTGCCAGCAGCACCAAGGGTGGTACTGAAGCTTTCTTT. As protein: CASSTKGGTEAFF.

CDR3 protein: CAISRQGYTEAFF. DNA for the CDR3: TGTGCCATCAGTCGACAGGGCTACACTGAAGCTTTCTTT. The chain recombines TRBV10-3 with TRBJ1-1; 7 bases match TRBD1. The germline gives CDR1 ENHRY, CDR2 SYGVKD. V lost 5 bases and J lost 3; bases outside the gene matches: 3. CDR3 length equals 13 residues.

There are a few counts of this clone. Other DNA sequences from this sample encode an identical CDR3 as well. The CDR3 loop is CASSPDVETQYF. The DNA for the CDR3 is TGCGCCAGCAGCCCGGACGTCGAGACCCAGTACTTC. The chain joins TRBV5-1 to TRBJ2-5, with D unclear. Trimming removed 4 bases from V and 5 bases from J, with 9 bases in between. Germline CDR1 is SGHRS and CDR2 is YFSETQ. The CDR3 has 12 amino acids.

This clone occurred a few times. The chain joins TRBV30 to TRBJ2-1, with TRBD2 identical over 14 bases. V trimming: 3 bases; J trimming: 4 bases; junction bases outside the gene matches: 5. The CDR3 consists of 16 residues. Germline V gene data show CDR1 as GTSNPN and CDR2 as SVGIG (reference sequence). CDR3 residues: CAWRGLAGGRYNEQFF. The CDR3 bases are TGTGCCTGGAGAGGACTAGCGGGAGGCAGGTACAATGAGCAGTTCTTC.

CDR3 DNA: TGCGCCAGCAGCTCGGGACTGCCCTTAAGTGCGGATACGCAGTATTTT. Encoded protein: CASSSGLPLSADTQYF. The chain employs TRBV5-1 and TRBJ2-3; D may be TRBD2 (6 bases). The germline CDR1 and CDR2 sequences are SGHRS and YFSETQ. V was shortened by 3 bases and J by 6 bases, with 20 bases between the two germline ends. The CDR3 loop spans 16 amino acids. The entire variable domain, with the rest obtained from reference TRBV5-1 and TRBJ2-3, is as follows: KAGVTQTPRYLIKTRGQQVTLSCSPISGHRSVSWYQQTPGQGLQFLFEYFSETQRNKGNFPGRFSGRQFSNSRSEMNVSTLELGDSALYLCASSSGLPLSADTQYFGPGTRLTVL.

V gene TRBV29-1 combines with J gene TRBJ2-3; 8 nucleotides match TRBD1. Looked up from germline, CDR1 is SQVTM and CDR2 is ANQGSEA. CDR3 size: 13 residues. J lost 1 base, V lost 4 bases, and 1 base had no gene match. The CDR3 DNA reads as TGCAGCGTTGCGGGACAGGGCACAGATACGCAGTATTTT. Protein sequence: CSVAGQGTDTQYF.

This clone occurred a few times. This chain uses TRBV2 with TRBJ2-1; perhaps TRBD2 as D (5 bases). The V gene's germline CDR1 is SNHLY and CDR2 FYNNEI. The CDR3 runs to 10 residues. CDR3 loop: CAADYNEQFF. The CDR3 region has the DNA TGTGCAGCGGACTACAATGAGCAGTTCTTC.

This clone was observed a few times. Other DNA sequences in this sample translate to the same CDR3. The V call is TRBV18, the J call TRBJ2-5, with 7 bases that match TRBD2. The CDR3 loop spans 14 amino acids. Germline V gene lookup returns CDR1 KGHSH and CDR2 LQKENI. Losses at the gene ends were 6 bases for V and 1 base for J; bases not matched to a gene: 5. CDR3 amino acids: CASSPGGSQETQYF. The CDR3 DNA sequence: TGTGCCAGCTCTCCGGGGGGAAGCCAAGAGACCCAGTACTTC.

The chain uses TRBV19 and TRBJ1-1; D ambiguous. Germline-derived CDR1 and CDR2 are LNHDA and SQIVND (reference sequence). Deletions cut 5 bases from V and 2 bases from J, with 9 bases between. The CDR3 spans 13 residues. CDR3 loop: CASSARINTEAFF. CDR3 nucleotide sequence: TGTGCCAGTAGTGCTAGGATAAACACTGAAGCTTTCTTT.

The chain is built from TRBV20-1 and TRBJ1-2; possible D gene TRBD1, 6 bases. The CDR3 spans 11 residues. Deletions cut 4 bases from V and 8 bases from J, with 11 bases between. The germline CDR1 and CDR2 sequences are DFQATT and SNEGSKA (reference sequence). As DNA, the CDR3 is TGCAGTGCTAAGGGGGGCCTGGGCTACACCTTC. Translated, it gives CSAKGGLGYTF.

A few counts support this clone. The rearrangement joins TRBV7-8 to TRBJ2-5, with D maybe TRBD2 (5 bases). Germline assignment: CDR1 SGHVS and CDR2 FQNEAQ. The CDR3 loop spans 14 amino acids. V lost 2 bases, J lost 5 bases, and 12 bases lay in between. CDR3 DNA: TGTGCCAGCAGCTTAAGGGCGGGCGAGGAGACCCAGTACTTC. This encodes CASSLRAGEETQYF.

This clone showed up just a few times. The chain is built from TRBV27 and TRBJ1-2, with 7 bases fitting TRBD1. Germline trimming cut 3 bases from V and 4 bases from J; bases unmatched to any gene: 2. The CDR3 loop spans 13 amino acids. Germline CDR1 is MNHEY and CDR2 is SMNVEV (reference sequence). The chain's CDR3 is CASSFRDSYGYTF. CDR3 DNA: TGTGCCAGCAGTTTCCGGGACAGCTATGGCTACACCTTC.

V gene TRBV7-9 combines with J gene TRBJ1-6, with D hard to call. The CDR3 consists of 14 residues. Germline V gene data show CDR1 as SEHNR and CDR2 as FQNEAQ (reference sequence). Trimming took 1 base from V and 7 from J, leaving 8 bases between them. The CDR3 sequence: CASSLGTANSPLHF. The CDR3 DNA follows: TGTGCCAGCAGCTTAGGAACAGCGAATTCACCCCTCCACTTT.

CDR3 amino acids: CASSLDRSSNTEAFF. CDR3 DNA sequence: TGTGCCAGCAGTTTAGACAGGAGCTCGAACACTGAAGCTTTCTTT. The chain combines TRBV6-5 with TRBJ1-1; D is perhaps TRBD1 (6 bases). The V end was cut by 4 bases, the J end by 1 base, with 13 bases between. This CDR3 comprises 15 residues. Germline CDR1 and CDR2: MNHEY and SVGAGI.

This clone showed up just a few times. The V gene is TRBV10-3, the J gene TRBJ2-7; D call uncertain. Germline V gene lookup returns CDR1 ENHRY and CDR2 SYGVKD. Trimming cost V 3 bases and J 6 bases, with 9 bases left between them. This CDR3 has 12 amino acids. As DNA, the CDR3 is TGTGCCATCAGTGAAGCCCCGGGCGAGCAGTACTTC. Translation: CAISEAPGEQYF.

The sample holds a few counts of this clone. The chain couples TRBV27 to TRBJ2-1; TRBD1 matches 7 bases. The CDR3 is 15 residues long. Germline CDR1 reads MNHEY; CDR2 reads SMNVEV (reference sequence). V shed 5 bases and J 3 bases; nucleotides not matched to a gene: 7. The CDR3 is CASSPRDSFYNEQFF. CDR3 in DNA: TGTGCCAGCAGTCCTCGGGACAGCTTCTACAATGAGCAGTTCTTC.

The sample holds a few counts of this clone. The chain uses TRBV7-9 and TRBJ2-4, with D perhaps matching TRBD1 (6 bases). Per germline, CDR1 SEHNR and CDR2 FQNEAQ (reference sequence). The CDR3 is 14 amino acids. Trimming removed 5 bases at V and 8 bases at J, with 16 bases between. The CDR3 DNA follows: TGTGCCAGCAGCCTCAGGGGTCCCAAGGACATTCAGTACTTC. It specifies CASSLRGPKDIQYF.